A few counts support the clone carrying this T cell receptor beta chain. This entry is derived from a study of T cell responses to AZD1222 COVID-19 vaccine. Here immunoSEQ multiplex PCR was the method, and the copy in TCRdb shows in-frame clones only, minus some. Of approximately 110,000 clones in the sample, nearly 90% were seen once. There are 16 residues in the CDR3. With 0 bases removed from V and 0 bases from J, the gap between germline ends came to 12 bases. Germline CDR1 is LGHNA and CDR2 is YNFKEQ. The sample in question was peripheral blood, obtained 28 days after the second AZD1222 dose. This receptor was obtained from an adult who received the AZD1222 COVID-19 vaccine. The genes are TRBV4-2 and TRBJ2-7; TRBD2 might be the D (6 bases). The CDR3 sequence is CASSQDSGDSSYEQYF. In nucleotides, the CDR3 is TGTGCCAGCAGCCAAGATAGCGGAGATAGCTCCTACGAGCAGTACTTC.